These 4 T cell receptor beta chains were all obtained from the same sample, sequenced in a study of T cells in localized non-small cell lung cancer. The protocol was immunoSEQ multiplex PCR, while the TCRdb copy is restricted to in-frame clones and leaves out a portion. The sample consists of 2,500 or so clones, roughly 25% of them appearing once. This sample comprised lung tumor tissue, obtained before any cancer treatment. These receptors were collected from a male donor aged 60 or over with stage II squamous cell lung carcinoma.

The chain has TRBV11-3 and TRBJ2-1, with 15 bases aligning to TRBD2. Per the germline V gene, CDR1 is SGHNT and CDR2 is YENEEA. V shed 5 bases and J 8 bases; nucleotides not matched to a gene: 7. This CDR3 comprises 16 residues. CDR3 nucleotide sequence: TGTGCCAGCAGCCCAGGGACTAGCGGGGGGTTCTATGAGCAGTTCTTC. It translates to CASSPGTSGGFYEQFF.

This clone has only a few counts. The rearrangement links TRBV2 to TRBJ1-6; perhaps TRBD1 as D (6 bases). Germline V gene data show CDR1 as SNHLY and CDR2 as FYNNEI. CDR3 length: 15 amino acids. V lost 3 bases and J 9 bases, leaving 15 bases between the germline ends. The CDR3 loop reads CASSDGQWESSPLHF. CDR3 in DNA: TGTGCCAGCAGTGACGGACAGTGGGAAAGTTCACCCCTCCACTTT.

This sequence joins TRBV9 and TRBJ2-3; TRBD2 agrees at 13 bases. Looked up from germline, CDR1 is SGDLS and CDR2 is YYNGEE. The CDR3 contains 18 residues. Trimming at V came to 5 bases and at J to 2 bases, leaving 11 bases not matched to a gene. The CDR3 bases are TGTGCCAGCAGGAGGACCGGGACTAGCGGGGTATACACAGATACGCAGTATTTT. The encoded protein is CASRRTGTSGVYTDTQYF.

CDR3 sequence: CASSDQGGGYTF. DNA for the CDR3: TGTGCCAGTAGTGACCAGGGAGGGGGCTACACCTTC. The V and J genes are TRBV19 and TRBJ1-2; possibly TRBD1 for D (5 bases). The germline V and J ends were trimmed by 5 bases and 8 bases, with 12 bases remaining between them. The CDR3 covers 12 residues. The germline V gene has CDR1 LNHDA and CDR2 SQIVND (reference sequence).